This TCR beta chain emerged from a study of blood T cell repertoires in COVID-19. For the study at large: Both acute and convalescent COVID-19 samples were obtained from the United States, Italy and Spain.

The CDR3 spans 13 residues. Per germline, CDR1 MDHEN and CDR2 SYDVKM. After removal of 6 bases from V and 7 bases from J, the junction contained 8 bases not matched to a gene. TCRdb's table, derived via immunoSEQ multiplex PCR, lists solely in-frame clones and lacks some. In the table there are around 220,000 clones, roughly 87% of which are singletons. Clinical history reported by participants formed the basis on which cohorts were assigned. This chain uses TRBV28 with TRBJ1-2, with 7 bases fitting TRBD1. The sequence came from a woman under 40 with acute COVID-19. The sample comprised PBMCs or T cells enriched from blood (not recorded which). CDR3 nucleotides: TGTGCCAGCAGCATAGAGGGGGCAGGTGGCTACACCTTC. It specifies CASSIEGAGGYTF.